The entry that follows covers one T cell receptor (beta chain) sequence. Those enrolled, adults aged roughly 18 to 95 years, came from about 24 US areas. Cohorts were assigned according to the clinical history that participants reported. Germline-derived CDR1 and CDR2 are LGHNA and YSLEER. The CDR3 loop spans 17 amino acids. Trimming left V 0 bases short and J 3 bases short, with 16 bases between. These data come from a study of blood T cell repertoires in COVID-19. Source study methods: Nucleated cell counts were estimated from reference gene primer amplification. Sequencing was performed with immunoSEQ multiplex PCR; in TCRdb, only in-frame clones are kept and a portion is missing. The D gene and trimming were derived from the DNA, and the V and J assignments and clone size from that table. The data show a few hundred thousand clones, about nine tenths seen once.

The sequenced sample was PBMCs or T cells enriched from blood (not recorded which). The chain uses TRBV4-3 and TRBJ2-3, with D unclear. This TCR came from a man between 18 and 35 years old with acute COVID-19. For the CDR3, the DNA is TGCGCCAGCAGCCAAGATCGCACCTCCGCTAGGACAGATACGCAGTATTTT. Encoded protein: CASSQDRTSARTDTQYF.